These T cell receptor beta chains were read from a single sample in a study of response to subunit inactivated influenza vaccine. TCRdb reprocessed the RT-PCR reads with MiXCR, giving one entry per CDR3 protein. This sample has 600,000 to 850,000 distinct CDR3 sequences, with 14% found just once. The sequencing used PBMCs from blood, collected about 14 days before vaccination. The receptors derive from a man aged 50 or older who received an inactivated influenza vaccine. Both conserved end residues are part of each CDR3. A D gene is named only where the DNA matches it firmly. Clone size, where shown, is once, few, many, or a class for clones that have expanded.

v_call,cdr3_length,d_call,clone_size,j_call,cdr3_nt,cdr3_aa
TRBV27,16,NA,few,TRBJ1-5,TGTGCCAGCAGCCGATCAGGACACACTAGCAATCAGCCCCAGCATTTT,CASSRSGHTSNQPQHF
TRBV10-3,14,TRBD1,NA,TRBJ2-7,TGTGCCACCAGGGACAGCACCATGCAGGGGGAGCAGTACTTC,CATRDSTMQGEQYF
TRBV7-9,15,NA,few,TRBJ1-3,TGTGCCAGCAGCTTAAGTCGGGTCTCTGGAAACACCATATATTTT,CASSLSRVSGNTIYF
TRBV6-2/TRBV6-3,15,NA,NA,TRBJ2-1,TGTGCCAGCAGTGCACTCCGGACTGCCTACAATGAGCAGTTCTTC,CASSALRTAYNEQFF
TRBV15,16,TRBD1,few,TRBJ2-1,TGTGCCACCAGCAGAGTGAACAGGGGAGTGTCCAATGAGCAGTTCTTC,CATSRVNRGVSNEQFF
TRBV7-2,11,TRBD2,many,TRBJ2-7,TGTGCCAGCGGGAGGGCCTTCGAGCAGTACTTC,CASGRAFEQYF
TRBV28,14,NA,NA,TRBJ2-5,TGTGCCAGCAGTTTATTGGAGGGGGCAGAGACCCAGTACTTC,CASSLLEGAETQYF
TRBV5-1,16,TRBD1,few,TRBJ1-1,TGCGCCAGCAGCCCCCGTTACCGGACAGGGGGGACTGAAGCTTTCTTT,CASSPRYRTGGTEAFF
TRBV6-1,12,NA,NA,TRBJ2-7,TGTGCCAGCAGAGCCGGGGGTTACGAGCAGTACTTC,CASRAGGYEQYF
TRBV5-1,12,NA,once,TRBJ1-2,TGCGCCAGCAGCTTGGACAAATATGGCTACACCTTC,CASSLDKYGYTF
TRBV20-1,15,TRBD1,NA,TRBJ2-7,TGCAGTGCTAGACCGGGACAGGGGCCCACCTACGAGCAGTACTTC,CSARPGQGPTYEQYF
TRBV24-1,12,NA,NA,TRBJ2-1,TGTGCCACCAGTGATTTTGACAATGAGCAGTTCTTC,CATSDFDNEQFF
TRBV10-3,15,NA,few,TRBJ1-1,TGTGCCATCGGGCAGGGACCCGTCCGGGACACTGAAGCTTTCTTT,CAIGQGPVRDTEAFF
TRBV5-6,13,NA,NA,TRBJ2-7,TGTGCCAGCAGTAAACAGGGCAGGTACGAGCAGTACTTC,CASSKQGRYEQYF
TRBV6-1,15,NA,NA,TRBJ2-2,TGTGCCAGCAGTGATTGGGGACGAGGAACCGGGGAGCTGTTTTTT,CASSDWGRGTGELFF
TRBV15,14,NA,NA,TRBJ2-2,TGTGCCACCAGCAGAGATTTTGGCACCGGGGAGCTGTTTTTT,CATSRDFGTGELFF
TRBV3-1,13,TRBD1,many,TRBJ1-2,TGTGCCAGCAGCCCCACAGGGGACTATGGCTACACCTTC,CASSPTGDYGYTF
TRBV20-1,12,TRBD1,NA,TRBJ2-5,TGCAGTGCTAGGACAGGGTTAGGGACCCAGTACTTC,CSARTGLGTQYF
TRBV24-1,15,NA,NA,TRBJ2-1,TGTGCCACCAGTGATGCGCTAGGATTAGACAATGAGCAGTTCTTC,CATSDALGLDNEQFF
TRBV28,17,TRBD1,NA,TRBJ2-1,TGTGCCAGCAGAGCCGAACAGGGGGACGATAGAAACAATGAGCAGTTCTTC,CASRAEQGDDRNNEQFF
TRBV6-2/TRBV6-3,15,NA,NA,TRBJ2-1,TGTGCCAGCAGCCCCCCGCCGGGCTCCTACAATGAGCAGTTCTTC,CASSPPPGSYNEQFF
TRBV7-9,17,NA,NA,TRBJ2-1,TGTGCCAGCAGCTTAGGAGGGTGGGAGACATCCTACAATGAGCAGTTCTTC,CASSLGGWETSYNEQFF
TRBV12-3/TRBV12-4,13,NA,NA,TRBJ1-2,TGTGCCAGCGCTAGTGGGGTTAACTATGGCTACACCTTC,CASASGVNYGYTF
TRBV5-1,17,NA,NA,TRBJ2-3,TGCGCCAGCAGCTTGGCCTCCATGGGACCCGGCACAGATACGCAGTATTTT,CASSLASMGPGTDTQYF
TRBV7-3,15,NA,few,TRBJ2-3,TGTGCCAGCAGCTTAACCAGTACCAACACAGATACGCAGTATTTT,CASSLTSTNTDTQYF
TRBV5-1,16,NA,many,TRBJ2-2,TGCGCCAGCAGCTTGGTATCTGGTCGGAACACCGGGGAGCTGTTTTTT,CASSLVSGRNTGELFF
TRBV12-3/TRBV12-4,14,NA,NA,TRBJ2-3,TGTGCCAGCAGTTTTGGGCAGTTCACAGATACGCAGTATTTT,CASSFGQFTDTQYF
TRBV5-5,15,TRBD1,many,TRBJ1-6,TGTGCCAGCAGCTTCTCCGGGACAGGAGGTTCACCCCTCCACTTT,CASSFSGTGGSPLHF
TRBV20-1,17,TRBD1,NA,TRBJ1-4,TGCAGTGCTCGGTTCTGGGACAGGGCGACAACTAATGAAAAACTGTTTTTT,CSARFWDRATTNEKLFF
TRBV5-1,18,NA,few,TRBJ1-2,TGCGCCAGCAGCTTGGGTTTTGGACAGAAAGGCCTTTTTTATGGCTACACCTTC,CASSLGFGQKGLFYGYTF